This TCR beta chain was captured in a study of response to subunit inactivated influenza vaccine. Whole-study findings and limits: The authors proposed limited new T cell recruitment per seasonal influenza vaccination.

Germline trimming cut 6 bases from V and 5 bases from J; bases unmatched to any gene: 7. This CDR3 region has 14 residues. Germline V gives CDR1 DFQATT, CDR2 SNEGSKA (reference sequence). Comments on this clonotype: What it recognizes is unknown.

TCRdb re-derived calls from the RT-PCR reads in MiXCR, one entry per CDR3 protein. The sample contains about 500,000 distinct CDR3 sequences, 16% of which appear only once. The sample here was CD4+ T cells sorted from PBMCs, taken roughly 24 months after vaccination. This TCR was recovered from a man aged 50 to 69 who received an inactivated influenza vaccine. The V and J genes are TRBV20-1 and TRBJ1-4; TRBD1 aligns across 9 bases. In DNA, the CDR3 is TGCAGTGCCACTGCCGGGACAGGGAATGAAAAACTGTTTTTT. Translating gives CSATAGTGNEKLFF.